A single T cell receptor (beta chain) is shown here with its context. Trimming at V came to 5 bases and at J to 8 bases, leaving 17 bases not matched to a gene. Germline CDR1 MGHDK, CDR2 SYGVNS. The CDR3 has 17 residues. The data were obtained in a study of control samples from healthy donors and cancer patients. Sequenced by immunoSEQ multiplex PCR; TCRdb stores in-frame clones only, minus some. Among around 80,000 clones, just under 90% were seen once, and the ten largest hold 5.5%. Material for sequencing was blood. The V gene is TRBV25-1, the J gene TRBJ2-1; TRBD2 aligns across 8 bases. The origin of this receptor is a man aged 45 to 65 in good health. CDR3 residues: CASSPLGVAGGLDEQFF. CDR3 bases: TGTGCCAGCAGTCCCCTTGGGGTTGCGGGGGGCCTCGATGAGCAGTTCTTC.